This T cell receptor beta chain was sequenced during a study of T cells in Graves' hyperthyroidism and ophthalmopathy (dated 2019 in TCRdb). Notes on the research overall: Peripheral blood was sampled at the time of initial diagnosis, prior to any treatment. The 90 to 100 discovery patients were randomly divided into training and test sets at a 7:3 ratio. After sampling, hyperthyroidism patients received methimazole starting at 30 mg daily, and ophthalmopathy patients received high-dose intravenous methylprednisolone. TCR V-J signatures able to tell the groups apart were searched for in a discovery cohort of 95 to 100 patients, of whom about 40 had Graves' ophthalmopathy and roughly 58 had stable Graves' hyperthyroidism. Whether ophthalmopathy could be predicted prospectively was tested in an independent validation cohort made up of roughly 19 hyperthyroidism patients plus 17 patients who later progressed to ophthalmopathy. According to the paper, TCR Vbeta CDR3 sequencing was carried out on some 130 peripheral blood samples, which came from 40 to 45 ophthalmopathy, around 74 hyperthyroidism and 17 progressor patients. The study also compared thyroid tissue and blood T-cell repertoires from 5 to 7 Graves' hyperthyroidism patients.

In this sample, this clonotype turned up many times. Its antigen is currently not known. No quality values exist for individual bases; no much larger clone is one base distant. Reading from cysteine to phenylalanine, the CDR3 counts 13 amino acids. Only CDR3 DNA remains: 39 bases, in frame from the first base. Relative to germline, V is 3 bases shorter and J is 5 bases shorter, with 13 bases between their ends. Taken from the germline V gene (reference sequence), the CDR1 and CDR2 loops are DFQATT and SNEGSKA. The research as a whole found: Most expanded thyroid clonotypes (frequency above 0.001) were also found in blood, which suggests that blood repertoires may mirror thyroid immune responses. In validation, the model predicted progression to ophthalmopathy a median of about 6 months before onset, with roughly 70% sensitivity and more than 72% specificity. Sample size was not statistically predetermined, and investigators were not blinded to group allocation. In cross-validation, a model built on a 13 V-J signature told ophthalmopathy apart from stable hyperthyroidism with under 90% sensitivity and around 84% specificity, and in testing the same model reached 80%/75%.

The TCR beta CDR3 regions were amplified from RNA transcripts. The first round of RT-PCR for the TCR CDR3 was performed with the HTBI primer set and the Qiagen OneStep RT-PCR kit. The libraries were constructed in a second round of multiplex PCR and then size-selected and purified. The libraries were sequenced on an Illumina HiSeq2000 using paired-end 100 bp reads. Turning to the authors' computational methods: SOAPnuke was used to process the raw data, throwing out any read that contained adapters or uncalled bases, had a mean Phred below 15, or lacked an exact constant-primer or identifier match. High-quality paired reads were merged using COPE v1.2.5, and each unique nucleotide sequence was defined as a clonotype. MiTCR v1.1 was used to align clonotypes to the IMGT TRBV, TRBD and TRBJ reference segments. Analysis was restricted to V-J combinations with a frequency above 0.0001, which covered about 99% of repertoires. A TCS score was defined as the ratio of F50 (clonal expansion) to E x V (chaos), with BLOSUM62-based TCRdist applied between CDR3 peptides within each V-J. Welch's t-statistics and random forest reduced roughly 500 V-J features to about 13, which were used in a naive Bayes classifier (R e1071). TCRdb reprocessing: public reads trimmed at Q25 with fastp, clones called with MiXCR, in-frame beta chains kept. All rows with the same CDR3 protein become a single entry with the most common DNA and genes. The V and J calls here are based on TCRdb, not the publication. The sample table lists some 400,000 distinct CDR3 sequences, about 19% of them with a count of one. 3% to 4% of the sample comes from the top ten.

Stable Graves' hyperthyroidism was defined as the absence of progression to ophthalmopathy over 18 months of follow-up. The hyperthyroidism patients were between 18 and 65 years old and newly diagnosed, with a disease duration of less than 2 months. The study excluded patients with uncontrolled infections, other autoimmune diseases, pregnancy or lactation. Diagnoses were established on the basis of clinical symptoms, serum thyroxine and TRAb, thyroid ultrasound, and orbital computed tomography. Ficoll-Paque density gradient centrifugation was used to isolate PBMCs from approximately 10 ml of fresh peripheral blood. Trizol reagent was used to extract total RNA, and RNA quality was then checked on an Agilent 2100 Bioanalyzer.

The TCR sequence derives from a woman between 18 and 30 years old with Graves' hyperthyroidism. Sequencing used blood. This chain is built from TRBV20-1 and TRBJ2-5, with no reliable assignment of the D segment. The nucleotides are TGCAGTGCTAGGAGAGTGCAGGAGGAGACCCAGTACTTC. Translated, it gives CSARRVQEETQYF.